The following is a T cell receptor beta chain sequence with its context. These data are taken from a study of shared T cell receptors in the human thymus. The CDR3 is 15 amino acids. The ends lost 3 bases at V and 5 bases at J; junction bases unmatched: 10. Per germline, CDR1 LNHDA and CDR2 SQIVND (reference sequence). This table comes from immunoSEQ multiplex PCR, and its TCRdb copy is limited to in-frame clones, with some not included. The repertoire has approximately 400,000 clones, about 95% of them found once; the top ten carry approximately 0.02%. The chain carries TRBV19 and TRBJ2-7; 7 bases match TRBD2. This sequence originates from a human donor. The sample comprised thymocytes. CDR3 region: CASSISRTSIHEQYF. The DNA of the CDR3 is TGTGCCAGTAGTATCTCAAGGACTAGTATCCACGAGCAGTACTTC. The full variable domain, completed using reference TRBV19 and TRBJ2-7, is DGGITQSPKYLFRKEGQNVTLSCEQNLNHDAMYWYRQDPGQGLRLIYYSQIVNDFQKGDIAEGYSVSREKKESFPLTVTSAQKNPTAFYLCASSISRTSIHEQYFGPGTRLTVT.